One and the same sample provided the 26 T cell receptor beta chains below, sequenced in a study of regulatory T cells in long-lasting Graves disease. Time point here: persistent/refractory GD, antithyroid drugs over 5 years with positive TRAb. Making the TCR library involved RNA that had been extracted from PBMCs. Building the TCR beta libraries relied on iRepertoire HTBI primers, and CDR3 regions underwent Arm-PCR. TCRdb recomputed calls from the multiplex PCR reads with MiXCR, one row per CDR3 protein. The sample includes about 660,000 distinct CDR3 sequences, around 30% seen only once; the top ten take roughly 41%. This sample comprised peripheral blood mononuclear cells (PBMCs), obtained when the disease was refractory, from a patient treated with antithyroid drugs. Receptor source: a female donor with Graves disease.

This clonotype was seen a few times. The chain links TRBV6-1 to TRBJ2-7, with 10 bases lining up with TRBD2. Germline V CDR1 and CDR2: MNHNS, SASEGT. CDR3 length: 14 amino acids. V shed 9 bases, J shed 3 bases, and the junction held 8 bases outside the gene matches. CDR3 nucleotide sequence: TGTGCCAGTACCCGAGCGGGAGGGAGCTACGAGCAGTACTTC. It encodes CASTRAGGSYEQYF.

To note about this clonotype: This may stem from a read error, because a much larger clone lies one nucleotide away. V is TRBV11-1 and J is TRBJ1-1, with TRBD1 matching over 9 bases. CDR1 and CDR2 (germline): SGHAT, FQDESV (reference sequence). This CDR3 contains 15 residues. As DNA, the CDR3 is TGTGCCAGCAGCCACCACAGGGGGCCTGGCACTGAAGCTCTCTTT. Amino acids: CASSHHRGPGTEALF.

This clonotype has only a few counts. The chain carries TRBV15 and TRBJ1-3; 9 bases are a match to TRBD1. J gave up 3 bases and V 4 bases, and 4 bases lay outside the gene matches. CDR3 size: 15 residues. The germline V gene encodes CDR1 LNHNV and CDR2 YYDKDF (reference sequence). The CDR3, as DNA: TGTGCCACCAGCACCCGACAGGGGGGTGGAAACACCATATATTTT. It specifies CATSTRQGGGNTIYF.

This clonotype occurred once. The chain employs TRBV11-2 and TRBJ2-3; TRBD2 agrees at 13 bases. J was trimmed by 6 bases and V by 6 bases; bases with no gene match: 9. This CDR3 has 16 residues. Germline CDR1 and CDR2: SGHAT and FQNNGV. Written as DNA, the CDR3 is TGTGCCAGCAGGCCGGGACTAGCGGGGTATGCCGATACGCAGTATTTT. Translation: CASRPGLAGYADTQYF.

There are a few counts of this clonotype. V is TRBV6-1 and J is TRBJ1-5; D is perhaps TRBD1 (6 bases). Germline loops: CDR1 MNHNS, CDR2 SASEGT. The germline V and J ends were trimmed by 5 bases and 0 bases, with 11 bases remaining between them. The CDR3 is 15 residues long. This chain's CDR3 is CASSRTDDSNQPQHF. The DNA of the CDR3 is TGTGCCAGCAGTCGGACAGACGATAGCAATCAGCCCCAGCATTTT.

J is TRBJ2-1 and V is TRBV9; 7 nucleotides align to TRBD2. This CDR3 is built from 19 residues. Germline assignment: CDR1 SGDLS and CDR2 YYNGEE. After removal of 0 bases from V and 0 bases from J, the junction contained 12 bases not matched to a gene. In DNA, the CDR3 is TGTGCCAGCAGCGTAGAAGCTAGCGGTACTTCGACCTCCTACAATGAGCAGTTCTTC. This translates into CASSVEASGTSTSYNEQFF.

This chain uses TRBV5-1 with TRBJ2-1; 9 bases are shared with TRBD2. V lost 4 bases to trimming and J lost 2 bases; unmatched junction nucleotides: 4. Per germline, CDR1 SGHRS and CDR2 YFSETQ. CDR3 length: 15 residues. This CDR3 is CASSPLAGAYNEQFF. CDR3 coding DNA: TGCGCCAGCAGCCCGTTAGCGGGAGCCTACAATGAGCAGTTCTTC.

The table lists this clonotype with a few counts. The CDR3 reads CASSLGGGRDQPQHF. The CDR3 coding sequence is TGTGCCAGCAGCTTGGGGGGGGGAAGGGATCAGCCCCAGCATTTT. The chain employs TRBV12-3 or TRBV12-4 and TRBJ1-5, with D possibly TRBD1 on 5 matching bases. Trimming cost V 6 bases and J 5 bases, with 17 bases left between them. This CDR3 contains 15 residues.

The chain links TRBV30 to TRBJ2-2, with D possibly being TRBD2 (6 bases). Per the germline V gene, CDR1 is GTSNPN and CDR2 is SVGIG (reference sequence). V was shortened by 0 bases and J by 3 bases, with 11 bases between the two germline ends. The CDR3 is 15 residues long. CDR3 sequence reads: CAWSVQAGDTGELFF. CDR3 DNA sequence: TGTGCCTGGAGTGTACAAGCGGGTGACACCGGGGAGCTGTTTTTT.

This clonotype has a handful of counts. V usage is TRBV29-1 and J usage is TRBJ2-6, with 12 bases aligning to TRBD1. CDR3 size: 16 residues. The germline gives CDR1 SQVTM, CDR2 ANQGSEA. J was trimmed by 3 bases and V by 6 bases; bases with no gene match: 6. For the CDR3, the DNA is TGCAGCGTATCCGGGACAGGGGGCTTTGGGGCCAACGTCCTGACTTTC. This gives the protein CSVSGTGGFGANVLTF. The variable domain in full, completed from reference TRBV29-1 and TRBJ2-6, reads SAVISQKPSRDICQRGTSLTIQCQVDSQVTMMFWYRQQPGQSLTLIATANQGSEATYESGFVIDKFPISRPNLTFSTLTVSNMSPEDSSIYLCSVSGTGGFGANVLTFGAGSRLTVL.

This clonotype showed up just once. The V and J genes are TRBV30 and TRBJ1-2; D ambiguous. This CDR3 has 14 amino acids. V was clipped by 0 bases and J by 3 bases, with 11 bases between them. Germline V CDR1 and CDR2: GTSNPN, SVGIG (reference sequence). In DNA, the CDR3 is TGTGCCTGGAGTGTTGTAGGGAACGACTATGGCTACACCTTC. Residues: CAWSVVGNDYGYTF.

The chain employs TRBV10-3 and TRBJ2-2; no reliable D call. Germline CDR1 is ENHRY and CDR2 is SYGVKD. The CDR3 totals 15 residues. The V gene lost 4 bases and the J gene lost 3 bases, with 12 bases spanning the gap. In DNA, the CDR3 is TGTGCCATCAGTGGACCCCCGTGGTACACCGGGGAGCTGTTTTTT. Protein sequence: CAISGPPWYTGELFF.

This clonotype was counted many times. The chain combines TRBV2 with TRBJ2-4; possible D gene TRBD2, 5 bases. Germline V gene lookup returns CDR1 SNHLY and CDR2 FYNNEI. CDR3 length: 14 residues. V was cut by 6 bases and J by 3 bases, with 12 bases left in between. The CDR3 spells CASRRGVDKNIQYF. As DNA, the CDR3 is TGTGCCAGCAGACGGGGAGTGGACAAAAACATTCAGTACTTC.

This clonotype was counted between two and nine times. This chain connects TRBV20-1 to TRBJ2-7; D is possibly TRBD2 (5 bases). V was shortened by 0 bases and J by 2 bases, with 23 bases between the two germline ends. The CDR3 covers 18 residues. CDR1 and CDR2 (germline): DFQATT, SNEGSKA (reference sequence). The CDR3 is CSARDWVTSAPLTYEQYF. The CDR3 DNA sequence: TGCAGTGCTAGAGATTGGGTTACTAGTGCTCCACTTACCTACGAGCAGTACTTC.

The CDR3 DNA reads TGTGCCAGCAGTGGGACAGGGGTGGAAAAACTGTTTTTT. Its translation is CASSGTGVEKLFF. J is TRBJ1-4 and V is TRBV6-1; 9 bases map to TRBD1. This CDR3 contains 13 residues. V was clipped by 4 bases and J by 8 bases; unmatched bases: 2. The germline V gene has CDR1 MNHNS and CDR2 SASEGT.

V and J are TRBV6-2 or TRBV6-3 and TRBJ1-2; TRBD1 aligns across 9 bases. Germline-derived CDR1 and CDR2 are MNHEY and SVGEGT. The CDR3 extends over 13 amino acids. V lost 10 bases and J lost 8; bases outside the gene matches: 11. CDR3 sequence (DNA): TGTGCCATCAGGGACAGGGATTCAGAGGGCTACACCTTC. It codes for CAIRDRDSEGYTF.

In its sample, this clonotype was seen once. The chain joins TRBV24-1 to TRBJ1-5, with D possibly matching TRBD1 (5 bases). The CDR3 consists of 14 residues. The ends were cut back, 4 bases at V and 2 bases at J, with 8 bases in the middle. Germline V gene lookup returns CDR1 KGHDR and CDR2 SFDVKD. The CDR3 bases are TGTGCCACCAGTGAGGGGACCCGCAATCAGCCCCAGCATTTT. Encoded protein: CATSEGTRNQPQHF.

CDR3 coding DNA: TGTGCCATCAGTGAGTCGGCCAGCTTGAACACTGAAGCTTTCTTT. This gives the protein CAISESASLNTEAFF. The V gene is TRBV10-3, the J gene TRBJ1-1; D remains ambiguous. The CDR3 sequence is 15 residues long. Germline V lookup: CDR1 ENHRY, CDR2 SYGVKD. Trimming removed 0 bases at V and 0 bases at J, with 8 bases between.

The chain joins TRBV18 to TRBJ1-1; D might be TRBD1 (6 bases). Looked up from germline, CDR1 is KGHSH and CDR2 is LQKENI. V lost 2 bases to trimming and J lost 6 bases, with 13 bases between them. CDR3 length: 14 residues. The CDR3: CASSPAGARPEAFF. For the CDR3, the DNA is TGTGCCAGCTCACCAGCGGGGGCTCGTCCTGAAGCTTTCTTT.

On this clonotype: The junction differs from germline at one of its ends, possibly a read error. The V gene is TRBV29-1, the J gene TRBJ2-1; 9 bases map to TRBD1. The CDR3 covers 14 residues. CDR1 is SQVTM and CDR2 is ANQGSEA in the germline V gene. The CDR3 DNA reads as TGCAGCGTTGGGACAGGGGATCCTTACAACGAGCAGTTCTTC. Translated: CSVGTGDPYNEQFF.

The V gene is TRBV11-2, the J gene TRBJ2-5; D remains unclear. The better agreement between TRBJ2-1 and the DNA end casts doubt on the J call. The CDR3 loop spans 14 amino acids. CDR1 is SGHAT and CDR2 is FQNNGV in the germline V gene. The CDR3 region is CASSLVKSPSEQFF. The CDR3 DNA reads TGTGCCAGCAGCTTAGTGAAAAGTCCCAGTGAGCAGTTCTTC.

The chain couples TRBV27 to TRBJ1-5; perhaps TRBD1 as D (6 bases). Germline V gene sequence: CDR1 MNHEY, CDR2 SMNVEV (reference sequence). The V end lost 5 bases, the J end lost 5 bases, and 19 bases lay between the germline ends. The CDR3 consists of 16 residues. The CDR3 sequence: CASSPPGGARHQPQHF. The CDR3 DNA reads TGTGCCAGCAGTCCACCGGGGGGGGCGAGGCATCAGCCCCAGCATTTT.

The gene calls are TRBV7-6 and TRBJ1-4, with D perhaps TRBD1 (6 bases). Germline V lookup: CDR1 SGHVS, CDR2 FNYEAQ. Trimming cost V 5 bases and J 5 bases, with 15 bases left between them. The CDR3 totals 15 residues. The CDR3 here is CASSAQDRLNEKLFF. Written as DNA, the CDR3 is TGTGCCAGCAGCGCGCAGGACAGACTAAATGAAAAACTGTTTTTT.

This clonotype came up a few times. The V gene is TRBV27, the J gene TRBJ2-7, with 11 bases lining up with TRBD1. Germline-derived CDR1 and CDR2 are MNHEY and SMNVEV (reference sequence). J was trimmed by 0 bases and V by 6 bases; bases with no gene match: 13. The CDR3 spans 18 residues. The CDR3 DNA reads TGTGCCAGCAGAAGGACAGGGGGCACATCCATATCCTCCTACGAGCAGTACTTC. Its protein product is CASRRTGGTSISSYEQYF.

This chain links TRBV29-1 with TRBJ1-4, with D uncertain. CDR3 length: 13 amino acids. The germline V gene encodes CDR1 SQVTM and CDR2 ANQGSEA. Trimming left V 7 bases short and J 4 bases short, with 13 bases between. In DNA, the CDR3 is TGCAGCGCAGGAACGGAGGGTAATGAAAAACTGTTTTTT. This codes for CSAGTEGNEKLFF.

A few counts support this clonotype. The CDR3: CASGPRDTEAFF. CDR3 nucleotides: TGTGCCAGCGGGCCCAGGGATACTGAAGCTTTCTTT. J is TRBJ1-1 and V is TRBV28, with a tentative D call TRBD1 (5 bases). Trimming stripped 8 bases from V and 5 bases from J, with 12 bases between. The CDR3 covers 12 residues. Germline CDR1 is MDHEN and CDR2 is SYDVKM.